What follows is one TCR beta chain and its context. The length of the CDR3 is 15 residues. Germline lookup yields CDR1 MNHEY and CDR2 SVGAGI. V was clipped by 0 bases and J by 2 bases, with 9 bases between them. TCRdb keeps only in-frame clones here, not all; method: immunoSEQ multiplex PCR. The sample records roughly 660,000 clones, around 89% being singletons. This sample is part of a study of shared T cell receptors in the human thymus. This sample also belongs to another study, concerning human thymus T cells.

The source is a boy younger than two with a congenital heart defect. This chain connects TRBV6-5 to TRBJ2-3, with D possibly being TRBD2 (5 bases). Sequencing was carried out using thymocytes. CDR3 coding DNA: TGTGCCAGCAGTTACTCATGGACTGACACAGATACGCAGTATTTT. Its translation is CASSYSWTDTDTQYF.